The next 15 T cell receptor beta chains were all read from a single sample in a study of shared clonotypes between healthy human individuals. The repertoire was sequenced with immunoSEQ multiplex PCR; TCRdb's copy has only in-frame clones and lacks some. Here the sample spans hundreds of thousands of clones, around 92% being singletons. Selected positively for CCR7 and CD45RO-negative, naive CD8 cells excluded terminally differentiated effector memory CD45RA+ cells. Source material: naive CD8+ T cells sorted from blood. The source of these receptors is a man aged 30 to 45 in good health.

Points on this clone: The same CDR3 also results from other DNA sequences found in this sample. This chain uses TRBV7-9 with TRBJ1-5; a possible D gene is TRBD1 (5 bases). V lost 6 bases, J lost 0 bases, and 12 bases lay in between. The V gene's germline CDR1 is SEHNR and CDR2 FQNEAQ (reference sequence). The CDR3 consists of 15 residues. CDR3: CASSWDRDSNQPQHF. The DNA for the CDR3 is TGTGCCAGCAGTTGGGACCGGGATAGCAATCAGCCCCAGCATTTT.

The CDR3 reads CASRGQGSVTEAFF. In DNA form, the CDR3 reads TGTGCCAGCAGAGGCCAGGGGTCGGTCACTGAAGCTTTCTTT. The chain has TRBV6-5 and TRBJ1-1; perhaps TRBD1 as D (6 bases). Trimming shortened V by 6 bases and J by 4 bases, and 15 bases separated the two germline ends. The CDR3 runs 14 residues. CDR1 is MNHEY, CDR2 SVGAGI, per germline.

This chain links TRBV4-3 with TRBJ2-7; 7 nucleotides align to TRBD1. The CDR3 contains 15 residues. The V and J ends lost 0 bases and 1 base, in that order; junction bases with no gene match: 3. Germline CDR1 is LGHNA and CDR2 is YSLEER. The CDR3 spells CASSQDNRGSYEQYF. In nucleotides, the CDR3 is TGCGCCAGCAGCCAAGACAACAGGGGATCCTACGAGCAGTACTTC.

This chain links TRBV28 with TRBJ1-5; D remains unclear. The germline V gene encodes CDR1 MDHEN and CDR2 SYDVKM. The ends were cut back, 2 bases at V and 1 base at J, with 3 bases in the middle. This CDR3 has 13 residues. CDR3: CASSLRSNQPQHF. The CDR3 DNA is TGTGCCAGCAGTTTACGGAGCAATCAGCCCCAGCATTTT.

This clone was seen only a few times. The chain has TRBV6-5 and TRBJ2-3; 10 bases are shared with TRBD2. V shed 4 bases, J shed 5 bases, and the junction held 9 bases outside the gene matches. Germline CDR1 reads MNHEY; CDR2 reads SVGAGI. CDR3 length equals 16 residues. The CDR3 here is CASSSVTSGWGDTQYF. The CDR3 region has the DNA TGTGCCAGCAGTTCAGTGACTAGCGGGTGGGGAGATACGCAGTATTTT.

In its sample, this clone was seen once. J is TRBJ2-5 and V is TRBV5-4, with a tentative D call TRBD1 (5 bases). Per the germline V gene, CDR1 is SGHNT and CDR2 is YYREEE (reference sequence). V was trimmed by 3 bases and J by 2 bases, leaving 8 bases between them. This CDR3 spans 13 amino acids. The CDR3 region is CASSWGYQETQYF. The CDR3 DNA sequence: TGTGCCAGCAGCTGGGGCTATCAAGAGACCCAGTACTTC. The full variable domain, rest sourced from reference TRBV5-4 and TRBJ2-5, is ETGVTQSPTHLIKTRGQQVTLRCSSQSGHNTVSWYQQALGQGPQFIFQYYREEENGRGNFPPRFSGLQFPNYSSELNVNALELDDSALYLCASSWGYQETQYFGPGTRLLVL.

V is TRBV30 and J is TRBJ2-2, with 11 positions matching TRBD2. V shed 4 bases and J 4 bases; nucleotides not matched to a gene: 8. Germline CDR1 GTSNPN, CDR2 SVGIG (reference sequence). The CDR3 loop spans 16 amino acids. The CDR3, as DNA: TGTGCCTGGACGTGGCTAGCGGGAGGCCTCACCGGGGAGCTGTTTTTT. This codes for CAWTWLAGGLTGELFF.

CDR3 sequence: CATSRDPEGEQYF. The CDR3 region has the DNA TGTGCCACCAGCAGAGATCCTGAGGGCGAGCAGTACTTC. The genes are TRBV15 and TRBJ2-7; TRBD2 is a possible D gene (5 bases). The CDR3 has 13 amino acids. Germline CDR1 and CDR2: LNHNV and YYDKDF (reference sequence). V was trimmed by 0 bases and J by 6 bases, leaving 9 bases between them.

This clone was seen once. The V call is TRBV29-1, the J call TRBJ2-1, with unresolved D. Germline V gene data show CDR1 as SQVTM and CDR2 as ANQGSEA. With 2 bases removed from V and 10 bases from J, the gap between germline ends came to 9 bases. The CDR3 consists of 11 residues. CDR3: CSVESKGEQFF. The CDR3 region has the DNA TGCAGCGTTGAAAGTAAGGGCGAGCAGTTCTTC.

This clone came up once. The chain has TRBV28 and TRBJ2-3, with D tentatively TRBD2 (6 bases). The ends were cut back, 3 bases at V and 3 bases at J, with 13 bases in the middle. The CDR3 is made up of 15 amino acids. The germline gives CDR1 MDHEN, CDR2 SYDVKM. DNA of the CDR3: TGTGCCAGCAGTTTGGATGTGGCGGGGACAGATACGCAGTATTTT. This gives the protein CASSLDVAGTDTQYF.

The V and J genes are TRBV27 and TRBJ2-7, with unresolved D. Germline CDR1 MNHEY, CDR2 SMNVEV (reference sequence). The CDR3 is 14 residues long. Trimming left V 0 bases short and J 1 base short, with 7 bases between. As DNA, the CDR3 is TGTGCCAGCAGTTTATCTTGGGGATCCTACGAGCAGTACTTC. It encodes CASSLSWGSYEQYF.

The chain employs TRBV4-1 and TRBJ2-7; D perhaps matches TRBD2 (5 bases). This CDR3 spans 15 amino acids. Germline CDR1 reads MGHRA; CDR2 reads YSYEKL. V gave up 1 base and J gave up 4 bases, with 14 bases separating them. In nucleotides, the CDR3 is TGCGCCAGCAGCCAAGTGTCGGGAATCACGTACGAGCAGTACTTC. Translation: CASSQVSGITYEQYF.

J is TRBJ1-5 and V is TRBV28; 9 positions match TRBD1. CDR3 size: 16 residues. V trimming: 3 bases; J trimming: 1 base; junction bases outside the gene matches: 4. From germline, CDR1 is MDHEN and CDR2 SYDVKM. The CDR3 here is CASSFGTGYSNQPQHF. The CDR3 DNA reads as TGTGCCAGCAGTTTCGGGACAGGGTACAGCAATCAGCCCCAGCATTTT.

This clone was found once. The V call is TRBV11-2, the J call TRBJ1-4; D uncertain. V lost 5 bases and J lost 8, with 9 bases in between. The germline V gene encodes CDR1 SGHAT and CDR2 FQNNGV. The CDR3 has 12 residues. In nucleotides, the CDR3 is TGTGCCAGCAGCCACCTTTCGGAAAAACTGTTTTTT. Translated, it gives CASSHLSEKLFF.

The chain is built from TRBV7-2 and TRBJ2-7; D possibly matches TRBD1 or TRBD2 (5 bases each). CDR3 length equals 16 residues. Trimming cost V 5 bases and J 0 bases, with 17 bases left between them. In germline, CDR1 is SGHTA, CDR2 FQGNSA. The CDR3 reads CASSGGNAVSSYEQYF. Here the CDR3 DNA reads TGTGCCAGCAGCGGGGGAAACGCGGTGAGCTCCTACGAGCAGTACTTC.